The sequence of this TCR beta chain was determined in a study of molecular identifiers for immune sequencing clone quantification. Study-wide findings and caveats: With a barcode shared among identical TCR molecules, highly expanded clone sizes could be underestimated. Naive cells had under 1% of molecules in clones above 20 RNA copies, effectors over 97%.

Naive CD8 T cells were picked out by sorting for CD8+CD4-CCR7+CD45RA+. Using its own MiXCR run on the PCR reads, TCRdb lists one record per CDR3 protein. Of about 500,000 distinct CDR3 sequences listed, roughly 26% are singletons. The CDR3 covers 12 residues. About this clonotype itself: The antigen remains undetermined. A much larger clone differs from this one at a single base, so this may be a read error.

The origin of this receptor is a human donor in good health. Some libraries in this study had Jurkat cell RNA spiked in. This chain uses TRBV12-3 or TRBV12-4 with TRBJ1-1; D gene unclear. The sequencing sample was made of naive CD8+ T cells from blood, with Jurkat cell RNA spiked in. As for subset: FACS-sorted CD8+CD4-CCR7+CD45RA+ naive T cells. CDR3 residues: CASRLLEREALF. DNA for the CDR3: TGTGCCAGCAGACTGTTGGAGAGAGAAGCTCTCTTT.